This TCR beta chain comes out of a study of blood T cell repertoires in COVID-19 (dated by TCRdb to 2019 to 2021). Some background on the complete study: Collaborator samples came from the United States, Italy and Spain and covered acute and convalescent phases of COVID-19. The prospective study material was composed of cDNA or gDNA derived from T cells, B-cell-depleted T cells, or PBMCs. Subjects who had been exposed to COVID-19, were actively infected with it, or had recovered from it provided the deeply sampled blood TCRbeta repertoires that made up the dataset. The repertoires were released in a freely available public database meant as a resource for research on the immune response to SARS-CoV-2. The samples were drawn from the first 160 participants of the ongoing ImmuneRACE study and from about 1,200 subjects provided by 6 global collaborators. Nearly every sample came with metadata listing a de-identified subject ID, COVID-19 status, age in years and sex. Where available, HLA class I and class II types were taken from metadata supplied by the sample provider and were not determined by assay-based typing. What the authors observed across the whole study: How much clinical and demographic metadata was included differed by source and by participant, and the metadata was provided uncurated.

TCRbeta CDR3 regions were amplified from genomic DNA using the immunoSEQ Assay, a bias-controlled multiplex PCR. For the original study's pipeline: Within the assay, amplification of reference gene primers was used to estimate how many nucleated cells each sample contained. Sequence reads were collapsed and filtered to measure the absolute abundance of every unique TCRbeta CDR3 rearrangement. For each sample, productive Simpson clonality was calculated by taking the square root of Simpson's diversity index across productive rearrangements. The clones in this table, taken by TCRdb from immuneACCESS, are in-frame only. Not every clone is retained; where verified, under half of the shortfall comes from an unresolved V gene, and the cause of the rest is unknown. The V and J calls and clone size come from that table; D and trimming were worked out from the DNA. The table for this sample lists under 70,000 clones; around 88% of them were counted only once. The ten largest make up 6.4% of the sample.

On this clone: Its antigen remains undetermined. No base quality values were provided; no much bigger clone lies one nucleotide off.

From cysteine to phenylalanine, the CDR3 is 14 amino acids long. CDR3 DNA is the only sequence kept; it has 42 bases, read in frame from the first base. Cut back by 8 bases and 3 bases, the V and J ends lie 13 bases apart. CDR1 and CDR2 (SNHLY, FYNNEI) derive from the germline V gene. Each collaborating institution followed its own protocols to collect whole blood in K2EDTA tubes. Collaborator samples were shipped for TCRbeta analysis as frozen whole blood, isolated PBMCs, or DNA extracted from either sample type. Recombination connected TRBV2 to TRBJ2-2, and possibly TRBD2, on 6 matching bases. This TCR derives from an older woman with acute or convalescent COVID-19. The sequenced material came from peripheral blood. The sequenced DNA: TGTGCCAGCGGAGGGGACGACTACACCGGGGAGCTGTTTTTT. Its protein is CASGGDDYTGELFF.